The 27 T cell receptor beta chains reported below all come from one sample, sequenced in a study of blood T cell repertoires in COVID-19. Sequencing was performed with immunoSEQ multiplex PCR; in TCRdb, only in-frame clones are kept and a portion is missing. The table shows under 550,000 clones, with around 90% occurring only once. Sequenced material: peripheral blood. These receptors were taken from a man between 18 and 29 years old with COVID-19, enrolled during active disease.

The CDR3 sequence is CAIDGTNQNEQYF. In nucleotides, the CDR3 is TGCGCCATCGACGGGACTAACCAAAACGAGCAGTACTTC. The chain recombines TRBV10-1 with TRBJ2-7; 7 nucleotides agree with TRBD2. The CDR3 loop spans 13 amino acids. V shed 10 bases and J 5 bases; nucleotides not matched to a gene: 11. CDR1 and CDR2 from the germline V gene are WNHNN and SYGVQD (reference sequence).

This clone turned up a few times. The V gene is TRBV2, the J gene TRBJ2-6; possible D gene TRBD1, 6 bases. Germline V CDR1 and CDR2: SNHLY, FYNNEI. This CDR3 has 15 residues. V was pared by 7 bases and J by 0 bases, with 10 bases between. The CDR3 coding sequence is TGTGCCAGCACCCAGGACAGCTCTGGGGCCAACGTCCTGACTTTC. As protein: CASTQDSSGANVLTF.

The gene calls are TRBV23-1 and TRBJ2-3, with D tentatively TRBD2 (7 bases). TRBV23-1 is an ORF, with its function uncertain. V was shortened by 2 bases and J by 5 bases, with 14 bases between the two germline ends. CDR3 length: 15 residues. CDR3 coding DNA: TGCGCCAGCAGTCAACATCCGGGGGGCGAAGATACGCAGTATTTT. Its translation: CASSQHPGGEDTQYF.

The CDR3 DNA is TGTGCCAGCAGTTACTCGAATTCGGGAAGTTCACCCCTCCACTTT. This sequence encodes CASSYSNSGSSPLHF. The V and J genes are TRBV6-5 and TRBJ1-6; no clear D gene. The CDR3 consists of 15 residues. In germline, CDR1 is MNHEY, CDR2 SVGAGI. V dropped 0 bases and J dropped 9 bases, with 12 bases sitting between them.

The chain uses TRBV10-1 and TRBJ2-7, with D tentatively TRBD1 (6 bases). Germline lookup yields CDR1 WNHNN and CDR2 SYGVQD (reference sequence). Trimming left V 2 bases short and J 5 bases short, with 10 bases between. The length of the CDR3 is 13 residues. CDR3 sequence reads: CASSENRVHEQYF. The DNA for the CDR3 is TGCGCCAGCAGTGAGAACAGGGTCCACGAGCAGTACTTC.

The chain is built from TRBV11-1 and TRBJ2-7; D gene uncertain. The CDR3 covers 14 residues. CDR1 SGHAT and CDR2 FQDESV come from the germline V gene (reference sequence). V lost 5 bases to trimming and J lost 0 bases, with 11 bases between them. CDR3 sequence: CASSALGPSYEQYF. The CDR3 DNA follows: TGTGCCAGCAGCGCCCTTGGGCCCTCCTACGAGCAGTACTTC. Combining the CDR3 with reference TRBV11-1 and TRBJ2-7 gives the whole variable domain EAEVAQSPRYKITEKSQAVAFWCDPISGHATLYWYRQILGQGPELLVQFQDESVVDDSQLPKDRFSAERLKGVDSTLKIQPAELGDSAMYLCASSALGPSYEQYFGPGTRLTVT.

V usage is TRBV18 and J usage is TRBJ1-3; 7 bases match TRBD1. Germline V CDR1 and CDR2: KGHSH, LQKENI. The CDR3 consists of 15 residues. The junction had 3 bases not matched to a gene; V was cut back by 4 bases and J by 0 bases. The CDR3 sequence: CASSRGQISGNTIYF. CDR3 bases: TGTGCCAGCTCACGGGGACAGATCTCTGGAAACACCATATATTTT.

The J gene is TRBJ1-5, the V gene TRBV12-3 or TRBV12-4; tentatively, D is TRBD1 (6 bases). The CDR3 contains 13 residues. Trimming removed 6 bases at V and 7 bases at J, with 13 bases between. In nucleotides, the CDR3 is TGTGCCAGCAGACGGGGGGCGGAGCAGCCCCAGCATTTT. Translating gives CASRRGAEQPQHF.

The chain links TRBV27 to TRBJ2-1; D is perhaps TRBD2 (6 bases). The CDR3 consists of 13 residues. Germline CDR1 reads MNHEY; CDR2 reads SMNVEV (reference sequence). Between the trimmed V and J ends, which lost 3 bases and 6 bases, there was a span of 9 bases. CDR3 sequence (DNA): TGTGCCAGCAGTTTGTCAGCGGGCAATGAGCAGTTCTTC. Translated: CASSLSAGNEQFF.

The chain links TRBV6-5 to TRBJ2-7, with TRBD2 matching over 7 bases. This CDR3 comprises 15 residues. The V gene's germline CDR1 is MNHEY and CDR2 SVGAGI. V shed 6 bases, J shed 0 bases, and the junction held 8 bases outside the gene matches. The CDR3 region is CASSLPSGSSYEQYF. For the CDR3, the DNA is TGTGCCAGCAGCCTGCCTAGCGGATCCTCCTACGAGCAGTACTTC.

In nucleotides, the CDR3 is TGTGCCAGCAGCTTGGCAGGACAGGGATCGGTCTATGGCTACACCTTC. It encodes CASSLAGQGSVYGYTF. The chain links TRBV5-5 to TRBJ1-2, with 8 nucleotides matching TRBD1. The CDR3 length is 16 residues. The V gene end was trimmed by 0 bases and the J gene end by 4 bases; junction bases not matched to a gene: 8. Germline V lookup: CDR1 SGHKS, CDR2 YYEKEE (reference sequence).

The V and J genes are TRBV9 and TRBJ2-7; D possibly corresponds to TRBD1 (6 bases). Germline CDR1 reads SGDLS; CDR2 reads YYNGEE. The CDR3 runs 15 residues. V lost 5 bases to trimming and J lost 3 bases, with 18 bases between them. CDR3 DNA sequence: TGTGCCAGCAGTTACAGGGCGGACTCCTACTACGAGCAGTACTTC. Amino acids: CASSYRADSYYEQYF.

In nucleotides, the CDR3 is TGTGCCTGGAGTCCCCTAAGCGGGAGTTGGAATACGCAGTATTTT. Protein product: CAWSPLSGSWNTQYF. The gene calls are TRBV30 and TRBJ2-3, with 8 bases fitting TRBD2. The CDR3 has 15 residues. With 2 bases clipped from V and 7 bases from J, the junction kept 11 bases outside the gene matches. The germline V gene has CDR1 GTSNPN and CDR2 SVGIG (reference sequence).

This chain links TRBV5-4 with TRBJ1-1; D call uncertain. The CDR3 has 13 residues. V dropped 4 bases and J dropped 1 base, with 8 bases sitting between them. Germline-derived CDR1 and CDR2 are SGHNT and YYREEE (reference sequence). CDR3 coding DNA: TGTGCCAGCAGCAAAACAAGGAACACTGAAGCTTTCTTT. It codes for CASSKTRNTEAFF.

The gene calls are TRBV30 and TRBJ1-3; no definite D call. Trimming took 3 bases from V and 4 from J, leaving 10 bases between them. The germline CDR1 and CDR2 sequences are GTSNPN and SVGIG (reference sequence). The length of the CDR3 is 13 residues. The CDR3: CAWRRESGNTIYF. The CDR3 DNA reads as TGTGCCTGGAGGAGGGAGTCGGGAAACACCATATATTTT.

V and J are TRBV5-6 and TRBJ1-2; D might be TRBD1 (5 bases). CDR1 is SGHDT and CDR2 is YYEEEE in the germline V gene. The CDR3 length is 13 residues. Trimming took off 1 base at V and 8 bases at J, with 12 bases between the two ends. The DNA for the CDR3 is TGTGCCAGCAGCTTGTACAGGATGGAAGGCTACACCTTC. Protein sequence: CASSLYRMEGYTF.

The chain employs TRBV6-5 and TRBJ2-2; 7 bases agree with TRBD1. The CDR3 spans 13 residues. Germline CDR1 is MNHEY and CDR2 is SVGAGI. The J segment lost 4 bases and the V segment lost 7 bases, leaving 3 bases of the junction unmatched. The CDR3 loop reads CASKTGPTGELFF. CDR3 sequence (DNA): TGTGCCAGCAAGACAGGGCCCACCGGGGAGCTGTTTTTT.

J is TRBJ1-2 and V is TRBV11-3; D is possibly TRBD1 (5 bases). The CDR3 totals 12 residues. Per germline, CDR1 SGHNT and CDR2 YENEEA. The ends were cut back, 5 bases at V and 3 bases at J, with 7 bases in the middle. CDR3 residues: CASSQGDYGYTF. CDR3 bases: TGTGCCAGCAGCCAAGGGGACTATGGCTACACCTTC.

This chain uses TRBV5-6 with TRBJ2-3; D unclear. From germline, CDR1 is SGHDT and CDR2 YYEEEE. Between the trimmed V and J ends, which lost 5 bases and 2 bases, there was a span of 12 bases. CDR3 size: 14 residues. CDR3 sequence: CASSFDWPTDTQYF. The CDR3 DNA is TGTGCCAGCAGTTTCGACTGGCCCACAGATACGCAGTATTTT.

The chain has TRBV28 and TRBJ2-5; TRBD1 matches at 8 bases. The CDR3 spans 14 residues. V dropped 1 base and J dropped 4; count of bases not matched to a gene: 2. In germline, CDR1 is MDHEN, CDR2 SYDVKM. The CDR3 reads CASSLFGQGETQYF. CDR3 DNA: TGTGCCAGCAGTTTATTCGGACAGGGAGAGACCCAGTACTTC.

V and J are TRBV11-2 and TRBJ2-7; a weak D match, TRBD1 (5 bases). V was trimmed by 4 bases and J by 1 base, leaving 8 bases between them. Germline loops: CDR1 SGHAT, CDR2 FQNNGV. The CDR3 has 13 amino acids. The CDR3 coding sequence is TGTGCCAGCAGCTCAGACAGTTCCTACGAGCAGTACTTC. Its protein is CASSSDSSYEQYF.

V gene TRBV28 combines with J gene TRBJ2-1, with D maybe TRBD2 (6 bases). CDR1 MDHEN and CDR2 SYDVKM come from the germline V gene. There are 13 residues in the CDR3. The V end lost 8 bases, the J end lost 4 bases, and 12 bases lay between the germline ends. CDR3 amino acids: CASFSGFYNEQFF. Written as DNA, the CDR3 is TGTGCCAGCTTTAGCGGATTTTACAATGAGCAGTTCTTC.

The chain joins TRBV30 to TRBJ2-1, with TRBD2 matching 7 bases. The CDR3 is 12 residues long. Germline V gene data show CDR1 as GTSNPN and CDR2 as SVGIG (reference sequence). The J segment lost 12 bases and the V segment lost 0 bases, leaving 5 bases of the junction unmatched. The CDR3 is CAWSVLRGRQFF. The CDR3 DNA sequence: TGTGCCTGGAGTGTACTCCGCGGGAGGCAGTTCTTC.

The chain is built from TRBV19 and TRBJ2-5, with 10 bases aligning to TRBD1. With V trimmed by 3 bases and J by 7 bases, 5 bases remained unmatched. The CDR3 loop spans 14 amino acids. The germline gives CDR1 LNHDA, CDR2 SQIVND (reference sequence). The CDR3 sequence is CASSIGGTGVTQYF. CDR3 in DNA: TGTGCCAGTAGTATTGGGGGGACAGGGGTGACCCAGTACTTC.

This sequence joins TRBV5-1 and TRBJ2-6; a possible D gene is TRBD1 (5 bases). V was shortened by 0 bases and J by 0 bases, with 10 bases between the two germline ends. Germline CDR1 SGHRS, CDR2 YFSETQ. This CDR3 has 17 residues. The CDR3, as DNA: TGCGCCAGCAGCTTGGGGCTACAGGCCTCTGGGGCCAACGTCCTGACTTTC. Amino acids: CASSLGLQASGANVLTF.

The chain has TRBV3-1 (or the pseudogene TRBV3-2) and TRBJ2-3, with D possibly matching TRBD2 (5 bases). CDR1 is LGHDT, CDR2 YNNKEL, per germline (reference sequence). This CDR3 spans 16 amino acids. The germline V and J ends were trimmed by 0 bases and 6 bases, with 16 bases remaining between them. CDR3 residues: CASSQEGGGDGDTQYF. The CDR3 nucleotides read TGTGCCAGCAGCCAAGAGGGTGGAGGTGACGGGGATACGCAGTATTTT.

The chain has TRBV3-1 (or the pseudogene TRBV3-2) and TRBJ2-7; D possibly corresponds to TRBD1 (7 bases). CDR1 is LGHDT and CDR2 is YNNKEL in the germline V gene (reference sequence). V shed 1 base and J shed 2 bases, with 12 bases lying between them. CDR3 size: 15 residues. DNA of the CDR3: TGTGCCAGCAGCCAAGCCAGGGGGGATCCCTACGAGCAGTACTTC. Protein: CASSQARGDPYEQYF.